This T cell receptor (beta chain) was captured in a study of blood T cell repertoires in COVID-19. For the study at large: From the United States, Italy and Spain came samples of acute and convalescent COVID-19.

The method was immunoSEQ multiplex PCR; TCRdb's version includes in-frame clones alone and lacks a portion of them. The sample shows about 190,000 clones, about 88% of them seen only once. The CDR3 is made up of 14 amino acids. Deletions cut 0 bases from V and 3 bases from J, with 9 bases between. The germline V gene has CDR1 SGHRS and CDR2 YFSETQ. All enrollees were roughly 18 to 100 years old and from 20 to 25 US areas. Source material: PBMCs or T cells enriched from blood (not recorded which). The chain couples TRBV5-1 to TRBJ1-1; no definite D call. The clonotype originates from a middle-aged woman in a cohort exposed to, infected with or recovered from COVID-19 (not recorded which). For the CDR3, the DNA is TGCGCCAGCAGCTTGGACAGATCCTACACTGAAGCTTTCTTT. Translation gives CASSLDRSYTEAFF.